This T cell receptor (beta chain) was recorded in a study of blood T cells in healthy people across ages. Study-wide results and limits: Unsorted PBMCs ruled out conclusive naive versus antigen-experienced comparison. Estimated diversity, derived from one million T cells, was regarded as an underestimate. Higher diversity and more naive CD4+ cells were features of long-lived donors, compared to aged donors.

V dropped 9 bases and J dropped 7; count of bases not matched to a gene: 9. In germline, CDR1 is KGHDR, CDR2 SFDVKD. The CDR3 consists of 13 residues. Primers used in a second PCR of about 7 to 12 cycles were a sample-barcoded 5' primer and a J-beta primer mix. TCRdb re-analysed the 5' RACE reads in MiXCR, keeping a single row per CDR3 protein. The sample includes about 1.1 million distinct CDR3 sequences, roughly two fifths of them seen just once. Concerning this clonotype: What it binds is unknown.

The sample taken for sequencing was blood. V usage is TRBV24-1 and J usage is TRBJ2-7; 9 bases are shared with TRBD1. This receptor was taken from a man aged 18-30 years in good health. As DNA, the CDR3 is TGTGCCACCGGGGACAGGGTCAACAATGAGCAGTACTTC. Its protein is CATGDRVNNEQYF.